A single sample is the source of the 22 T cell receptor beta chains below, sequenced in a study of blood T cell repertoires in COVID-19. Sequencing was performed with immunoSEQ multiplex PCR; in TCRdb, only in-frame clones are kept and a portion is missing. The sample has over 55,000 clones; roughly 80% are singletons. Sequencing was carried out using peripheral blood. Receptors originate from a man over 45 with COVID-19, enrolled during active disease.

This chain links TRBV6-5 with TRBJ2-7; 9 positions match TRBD1. Germline V CDR1 and CDR2: MNHEY, SVGAGI. V dropped 0 bases and J dropped 5; count of bases not matched to a gene: 5. The CDR3 is 15 residues long. The CDR3 reads CASSYSGTGLDEQYF. The DNA of the CDR3 is TGTGCCAGCAGTTACTCGGGGACAGGGTTAGACGAGCAGTACTTC.

This clone came up once. V and J are TRBV5-1 and TRBJ2-2; 8 bases match TRBD2. The CDR3 spans 18 residues. The V segment lost 4 bases and the J segment 1 base; nucleotides outside the gene matches: 12. From germline, CDR1 is SGHRS and CDR2 YFSETQ. DNA of the CDR3: TGCGCCAGCAGCCACGGTATACTAGCGGCCCTGAACACCGGGGAGCTGTTTTTT. It yields the protein CASSHGILAALNTGELFF.

This chain joins TRBV5-4 and TRBJ2-5; 7 bases align to TRBD2. V lost 2 bases, J lost 5 bases, and 9 bases stayed unmatched. Germline loops: CDR1 SGHNT, CDR2 YYREEE (reference sequence). The CDR3 is 15 amino acids. The CDR3 region is CASSFQRGMRETQYF. The CDR3, as DNA: TGTGCCAGCAGCTTTCAGCGGGGAATGCGGGAGACCCAGTACTTC. Based on the CDR3 plus reference TRBV5-4 and TRBJ2-5, the full variable domain is ETGVTQSPTHLIKTRGQQVTLRCSSQSGHNTVSWYQQALGQGPQFIFQYYREEENGRGNFPPRFSGLQFPNYSSELNVNALELDDSALYLCASSFQRGMRETQYFGPGTRLLVL.

The V and J genes are TRBV30 and TRBJ1-5; no clear D. The CDR3 spans 14 residues. V was clipped by 1 base and J by 7 bases, with 14 bases between them. In germline, CDR1 is GTSNPN, CDR2 SVGIG (reference sequence). The CDR3 sequence is CAWSESGPGQPQHF. As DNA, the CDR3 is TGTGCCTGGAGTGAGTCCGGGCCGGGGCAGCCCCAGCATTTT. Full variable domain (outside the CDR3, taken from reference TRBV30 and TRBJ1-5): SQTIHQWPATLVQPVGSPLSLECTVEGTSNPNLYWYRQAAGRGLQLLFYSVGIGQISSEVPQNLSASRPQDRQFILSSKKLLLSDSGFYLCAWSESGPGQPQHFGDGTRLSIL.

This sequence joins TRBV18 and TRBJ1-1; TRBD1 agrees at 9 bases. CDR3 length equals 14 residues. Per germline, CDR1 KGHSH and CDR2 LQKENI. The V segment lost 7 bases and the J segment 7 bases; nucleotides outside the gene matches: 10. The chain's CDR3 is CASCLQGAKIEAFF. The CDR3 DNA follows: TGTGCCAGCTGCCTACAGGGGGCGAAAATTGAAGCTTTCTTT. Based on the CDR3 plus reference TRBV18 and TRBJ1-1, the full variable domain is NAGVMQNPRHLVRRRGQEARLRCSPMKGHSHVYWYRQLPEEGLKFMVYLQKENIIDESGMPKERFSAEFPKEGPSILRIQQVVRGDSAAYFCASCLQGAKIEAFFGQGTRLTVV.

This chain joins TRBV29-1 and TRBJ2-2; the D gene is possibly TRBD1 (5 bases). With 4 bases removed from V and 0 bases from J, the gap between germline ends came to 12 bases. This CDR3 comprises 15 residues. Germline loops: CDR1 SQVTM, CDR2 ANQGSEA. The CDR3 here is CSVGKGRTNTGELFF. The CDR3 coding sequence is TGCAGCGTTGGTAAGGGGCGCACGAACACCGGGGAGCTGTTTTTT.

A few counts support this clone. The chain joins TRBV3-1 (or the pseudogene TRBV3-2) to TRBJ2-5, with 9 bases aligning to TRBD2. Germline CDR1 LGHDT, CDR2 YNNKEL (reference sequence). This CDR3 has 16 residues. The ends lost 0 bases at V and 5 bases at J; junction bases unmatched: 7. DNA of the CDR3: TGTGCCAGCAGCCAAGATGCGGGACTAGCATCCGAGACCCAGTACTTC. Its protein product is CASSQDAGLASETQYF.

The J gene is TRBJ1-1, the V gene TRBV25-1; no definite D call. Germline V gene data show CDR1 as MGHDK and CDR2 as SYGVNS. V lost 1 base, J lost 4 bases, and 13 bases lay in between. This CDR3 is 15 amino acids long. CDR3 in DNA: TGTGCCAGCAGTGAATTGCACAGCTCGCCCACTGAAGCTTTCTTT. This encodes CASSELHSSPTEAFF.

This chain uses TRBV21-1 with TRBJ1-5; TRBD1 is taken as the D call from the table, unchecked against the DNA. TRBV21-1 corresponds to a pseudogene. CDR3 length: 14 amino acids. The CDR3 region is CASTGTGGNQPQHF. CDR3 nucleotides: TGTGCCAGCACCGGGACAGGGGGCAATCAGCCCCAGCATTTT.

Note on this clone: One end of the junction is discordant with germline, which a read error may explain. The rearrangement links TRBV20-1 to TRBJ2-3; TRBD2 aligns across 8 bases. This CDR3 spans 11 amino acids. CDR1 and CDR2 (germline): DFQATT, SNEGSKA (reference sequence). The CDR3 is CSGERGDTQYF. The DNA for the CDR3 is TGTAGCGGGGAGAGGGGAGATACGCAGTATTTT.

The rearrangement links TRBV7-2 to TRBJ1-5, with D tentatively TRBD1 (5 bases). Germline CDR1 SGHTA, CDR2 FQGNSA. This CDR3 region has 13 residues. V was cut by 6 bases and J by 6 bases, with 12 bases left in between. CDR3 region: CASSGGGFQPQHF. The CDR3 nucleotides read TGTGCCAGCAGTGGGGGGGGGTTTCAGCCCCAGCATTTT. Combining the CDR3 with reference TRBV7-2 and TRBJ1-5 gives the whole variable domain GAGVSQSPSNKVTEKGKDVELRCDPISGHTALYWYRQSLGQGLEFLIYFQGNSAPDKSGLPSDRFSAERTGGSVSTLTIQRTQQEDSAVYLCASSGGGFQPQHFGDGTRLSIL.

The chain carries TRBV5-1 and TRBJ2-2, with 8 nucleotides matching TRBD2. V dropped 1 base and J dropped 8; count of bases not matched to a gene: 10. Germline V CDR1 and CDR2: SGHRS, YFSETQ. This CDR3 has 16 amino acids. The CDR3 here is CASSLTSGRTWGELFF. For the CDR3, the DNA is TGCGCCAGCAGCTTGACTAGCGGCAGGACCTGGGGGGAGCTGTTTTTT.

The rearrangement uses TRBV30 and TRBJ2-5, with 7 bases matching TRBD2. Germline V CDR1 and CDR2: GTSNPN, SVGIG (reference sequence). This CDR3 comprises 15 residues. Losses at the gene ends were 1 base for V and 5 bases for J; bases not matched to a gene: 10. CDR3: CAWSDFGVGGETQYF. The CDR3 region has the DNA TGTGCCTGGAGTGATTTTGGTGTGGGAGGGGAGACCCAGTACTTC.

V gene TRBV28 combines with J gene TRBJ1-2, with a possible D match to TRBD1 (6 bases). CDR3 length: 14 amino acids. Germline V lookup: CDR1 MDHEN, CDR2 SYDVKM. Trimming left V 5 bases short and J 7 bases short, with 17 bases between. The CDR3 DNA is TGTGCCAGCAGTCCTCCGGGGGGCTCTCCTGGCTACACCTTC. Protein product: CASSPPGGSPGYTF.

The chain is built from TRBV2 and TRBJ1-5, with 12 bases identical to TRBD1. This CDR3 has 15 amino acids. Germline V CDR1 and CDR2: SNHLY, FYNNEI. V gave up 5 bases and J gave up 8 bases; unmatched junction bases: 7. For the CDR3, the DNA is TGTGCCAGCAGTTGGGACAGGGGGCTAATGGAGCCCCAGCATTTT. This translates into CASSWDRGLMEPQHF.

The chain uses TRBV18 and TRBJ1-2, with 9 bases matching TRBD1. This CDR3 region has 14 residues. Germline V gene data show CDR1 as KGHSH and CDR2 as LQKENI. Trimming at V came to 0 bases and at J to 8 bases, leaving 4 bases not matched to a gene. For the CDR3, the DNA is TGTGCCAGCTCACCACCGGACAGGGGTAGAGGCTACACCTTC. Translated, it gives CASSPPDRGRGYTF.

This chain links TRBV24-1 with TRBJ2-1; tentatively, D is TRBD2 (6 bases). V lost 5 bases and J lost 3, with 13 bases in between. CDR3 length: 15 residues. Germline values: CDR1 KGHDR, CDR2 SFDVKD. CDR3 DNA sequence: TGTGCCACCAGTGCCGGGACTGCGGGCTACAATGAGCAGTTCTTC. Residues: CATSAGTAGYNEQFF.

The rearrangement joins TRBV2 to TRBJ2-1; 11 bases match TRBD2. This CDR3 comprises 18 residues. Germline values: CDR1 SNHLY, CDR2 FYNNEI. V shed 4 bases and J 2 bases; nucleotides not matched to a gene: 10. As DNA, the CDR3 is TGTGCCAGCAGTGGATGGGGTACTAGCGGGAGCACCTACAATGAGCAGTTCTTC. Protein: CASSGWGTSGSTYNEQFF.

This clone was detected a few times. The J gene is TRBJ1-1, the V gene TRBV7-9; D perhaps matches TRBD1 (5 bases). Per germline, CDR1 SEHNR and CDR2 FQNEAQ (reference sequence). This CDR3 is built from 13 residues. Trimming removed 5 bases from V and 4 bases from J, with 11 bases in between. The CDR3 loop is CASSPAGGTEAFF. CDR3 DNA sequence: TGTGCCAGCAGCCCGGCGGGGGGCACTGAAGCTTTCTTT.

In its sample, this clone was seen a few times. The chain uses TRBV30 and TRBJ1-5; 7 bases fit TRBD1. The germline V gene encodes CDR1 GTSNPN and CDR2 SVGIG (reference sequence). V dropped 5 bases and J dropped 2; count of bases not matched to a gene: 6. The CDR3 loop spans 14 amino acids. CDR3 sequence: CAWGTGDRNQPQHF. The DNA for the CDR3 is TGTGCCTGGGGCACAGGGGACCGCAATCAGCCCCAGCATTTT.

This sequence joins TRBV19 and TRBJ1-1; 7 bases are shared with TRBD1. The germline V gene encodes CDR1 LNHDA and CDR2 SQIVND (reference sequence). CDR3 length equals 16 residues. V lost 7 bases, J lost 5 bases, and 16 bases stayed unmatched. The CDR3 nucleotides are TGTGCCAGTATCCCCGAGGGCAGGGGGGCAGTAACTGAAGCTTTCTTT. Amino acids: CASIPEGRGAVTEAFF.

The rearrangement links TRBV18 to TRBJ1-1; D gene uncertain. The CDR3 is made up of 15 amino acids. From germline, CDR1 is KGHSH and CDR2 LQKENI. The V end was cut by 5 bases, the J end by 1 base, with 14 bases between. This CDR3 reads CASSIGKSANTEAFF. The CDR3 DNA follows: TGTGCCAGCTCAATCGGGAAGTCCGCGAACACTGAAGCTTTCTTT.